Following are 30 T cell receptor beta chains from one sample sequenced in a study of T cells in Graves' hyperthyroidism and ophthalmopathy. RNA transcripts served as the template for amplifying TCR beta CDR3 regions. HTBI primers were employed in a first-round RT-PCR of the TCR CDR3. TCRdb passed the multiplex PCR reads through MiXCR, listing each CDR3 protein once. The sample carries about 420,000 distinct CDR3 sequences, approximately 14% recorded once. Sequencing was carried out using blood. Receptors originate from a woman aged 18-29 years with Graves' hyperthyroidism.

This sequence joins TRBV28 and TRBJ2-7; D is unresolved. Trimming removed 8 bases from V and 0 bases from J, with 23 bases in between. This CDR3 has 17 amino acids. CDR1 is MDHEN and CDR2 is SYDVKM in the germline V gene. The DNA for the CDR3 is TGTGCCAGCTCCCCAGACGTCATAACTCACTCCTCCTACGAGCAGTACTTC. This gives the protein CASSPDVITHSSYEQYF.

This clonotype appeared a few times. The genes are TRBV7-9 and TRBJ2-3; D unclear. CDR3 size: 15 residues. Per the germline V gene, CDR1 is SEHNR and CDR2 is FQNEAQ (reference sequence). V lost 4 bases, J lost 6 bases, and 17 bases lay in between. The CDR3 sequence: CASSSAQVLSDTQYF. The CDR3 bases are TGTGCCAGCAGCTCAGCGCAGGTGTTGTCTGATACGCAGTATTTT.

V usage is TRBV15 and J usage is TRBJ2-6, with D possibly matching TRBD2 (6 bases). This CDR3 spans 16 amino acids. With 0 bases removed from V and 1 base from J, the gap between germline ends came to 7 bases. Germline loops: CDR1 LNHNV, CDR2 YYDKDF (reference sequence). CDR3 residues: CATSRDRGSGANVLTF. In DNA, the CDR3 is TGTGCCACCAGCAGAGATCGGGGGTCTGGGGCCAACGTCCTGACTTTC.

Many counts were recorded for this clonotype. The V call is TRBV6-1, the J call TRBJ2-2; the D is unclear. Looked up from germline, CDR1 is MNHNS and CDR2 is SASEGT. The V and J ends lost 3 bases and 5 bases respectively, with 4 bases between them. There are 12 residues in the CDR3. CDR3 sequence: CASSDRTGELFF. DNA for the CDR3: TGTGCCAGCAGTGATAGAACCGGGGAGCTGTTTTTT.

This chain uses TRBV6-1 with TRBJ2-6, with TRBD2 as a possible D gene (5 bases). CDR3 length equals 19 residues. Trimming cost V 7 bases and J 2 bases, with 24 bases left between them. Germline CDR1 and CDR2: MNHNS and SASEGT. The CDR3 reads CASTNEASRMGAGANVLTF. CDR3 DNA sequence: TGTGCCAGCACCAACGAGGCCAGTCGGATGGGAGCTGGGGCCAACGTCCTGACTTTC.

In this sample, this clonotype turned up many times. V usage is TRBV7-3 and J usage is TRBJ2-2; no clear D gene. V was cut by 4 bases and J by 7 bases, with 13 bases left in between. CDR1 SGHTA and CDR2 FQGTGA come from the germline V gene. The CDR3 extends over 14 amino acids. CDR3 DNA: TGTGCCAGCAGCTCTGCTTTTCCCAGCGGGGAGCTGTTTTTT. Its translation is CASSSAFPSGELFF.

In this sample, this clonotype turned up many times. The chain uses TRBV15 and TRBJ1-2; TRBD1 is a possible D gene (5 bases). The V end lost 0 bases, the J end lost 4 bases, and 12 bases lay between the germline ends. This CDR3 spans 15 amino acids. Germline CDR1 reads LNHNV; CDR2 reads YYDKDF (reference sequence). CDR3 in DNA: TGTGCCACCAGCAGAGATCTACCAGGGCTCTATGGCTACACCTTC. It is translated as CATSRDLPGLYGYTF. Supplemented by reference TRBV15 and TRBJ1-2, the full variable domain reads DAMVIQNPRYQVTQFGKPVTLSCSQTLNHNVMYWYQQKSSQAPKLLFHYYDKDFNNEADTPDNFQSRRPNTSFCFLDIRSPGLGDTAMYLCATSRDLPGLYGYTFGSGTRLTVV.

This clonotype was counted between two and nine times. A much larger clone lies one base from this, so it may be a read error. The V call is TRBV20-1, the J call TRBJ1-1; D is perhaps TRBD1 (6 bases). The CDR3 length is 15 residues. Germline V lookup: CDR1 DFQATT, CDR2 SNEGSKA (reference sequence). The V end lost 5 bases, the J end lost 0 bases, and 16 bases lay between the germline ends. CDR3 region: CSAYPGHPVNTEAFF. Here the CDR3 DNA reads TGCAGTGCTTATCCGGGACACCCCGTGAACACTGAAGCTTTCTTT.

This clonotype appeared many times. The chain is built from TRBV2 and TRBJ1-2, with 9 bases matching TRBD1. With V trimmed by 5 bases and J by 8 bases, 12 bases remained unmatched. The germline V gene encodes CDR1 SNHLY and CDR2 FYNNEI. This CDR3 is built from 15 residues. The CDR3 region has the DNA TGTGCCAGCAGTTCCACAGGGGGCGCCCCGGGGGGCTACACCTTC. It codes for CASSSTGGAPGGYTF.

J is TRBJ2-4 and V is TRBV6-1; the D gene could be TRBD1 or TRBD2 (6 bases each). Germline CDR1 and CDR2: MNHNS and SASEGT. V gave up 5 bases and J gave up 0 bases, with 14 bases separating them. The CDR3 is 16 residues long. The CDR3 nucleotides are TGTGCCAGCAGTCCCCGAGGGGGGCTAGCCAAAAACATTCAGTACTTC. This encodes CASSPRGGLAKNIQYF.

The rearrangement uses TRBV28 and TRBJ2-1, with 9 bases fitting TRBD2. The germline gives CDR1 MDHEN, CDR2 SYDVKM. This CDR3 is built from 15 residues. J was trimmed by 2 bases and V by 6 bases; bases with no gene match: 5. CDR3 loop: CASRGSGSAYNEQFF. CDR3 nucleotides: TGTGCCAGCAGGGGTAGCGGGAGCGCCTACAATGAGCAGTTCTTC.

This clonotype came up many times. The DNA of the CDR3 is TGTGCCAGCAGTAGGGCAGGGGGTTTGGGTGAGCAGTTCTTC. Amino acid sequence: CASSRAGGLGEQFF. This chain connects TRBV7-2 to TRBJ2-1, with TRBD1 identical over 7 bases. V shed 6 bases and J 9 bases; nucleotides not matched to a gene: 11. The CDR3 length is 14 residues. The germline V gene has CDR1 SGHTA and CDR2 FQGNSA.

This clonotype was seen repeatedly, ten times or more. This chain connects TRBV6-1 to TRBJ2-5; D remains unclear. V was cut by 6 bases and J by 4 bases, with 18 bases left in between. Germline V gives CDR1 MNHNS, CDR2 SASEGT. The CDR3 sequence is 15 residues long. The CDR3 sequence is CASRSGRMVTETQYF. CDR3 nucleotides: TGTGCCAGCAGGTCGGGCCGGATGGTCACAGAGACCCAGTACTTC.

This chain joins TRBV27 and TRBJ1-1, with D unresolved. Trimming removed 5 bases from V and 2 bases from J, with 12 bases in between. CDR1 and CDR2 from the germline V gene are MNHEY and SMNVEV (reference sequence). The CDR3 sequence is 14 residues long. CDR3 coding DNA: TGTGCCAGCAGTCCAAGGTCCCCCAACACTGAAGCTTTCTTT. Translated, it gives CASSPRSPNTEAFF.

This clonotype was observed a single time. V gene TRBV6-1 combines with J gene TRBJ2-5; 8 positions match TRBD1. Per the germline V gene, CDR1 is MNHNS and CDR2 is SASEGT. Losses at the gene ends were 1 base for V and 1 base for J; bases not matched to a gene: 2. This CDR3 comprises 15 residues. CDR3 loop: CASSEGTGPQETQYF. The CDR3 coding sequence is TGTGCCAGCAGTGAAGGGACAGGGCCCCAAGAGACCCAGTACTTC.

This clonotype was observed at least ten times. The rearrangement uses TRBV29-1 and TRBJ2-5, with 8 nucleotides matching TRBD1. Germline V gene lookup returns CDR1 SQVTM and CDR2 ANQGSEA. V dropped 6 bases and J dropped 4; count of bases not matched to a gene: 10. The CDR3 is made up of 14 amino acids. CDR3 in amino acids: CSVTGVDIGETQYF. The CDR3 DNA reads as TGCAGCGTGACAGGGGTTGATATTGGAGAGACCCAGTACTTC.

In this sample, this clonotype turned up many times. The V and J genes are TRBV29-1 and TRBJ1-2; 12 bases are a match to TRBD1. The germline CDR1 and CDR2 sequences are SQVTM and ANQGSEA. With V trimmed by 5 bases and J by 2 bases, 3 bases remained unmatched. The CDR3 runs to 14 residues. The CDR3 sequence is CSVPGQGANYGYTF. CDR3 in DNA: TGCAGCGTTCCGGGACAGGGGGCCAACTATGGCTACACCTTC.

This clonotype was counted many times. The chain carries TRBV12-3 or TRBV12-4 and TRBJ2-3; 14 nucleotides line up with TRBD2. This CDR3 comprises 15 residues. V was pared by 5 bases and J by 8 bases, with 6 bases of the junction left unmatched. The CDR3 nucleotides read TGTGCCAGCAGTCCCCCAGGGACTAGCGGGGGTACGCAGTATTTT. It encodes CASSPPGTSGGTQYF.

In this sample, this clonotype turned up many times. The chain joins TRBV20-1 to TRBJ2-5; D is unclear. Germline CDR1 reads DFQATT; CDR2 reads SNEGSKA (reference sequence). This CDR3 is built from 12 residues. Between the trimmed V and J ends, which lost 7 bases and 7 bases, there was a span of 16 bases. CDR3 bases: TGCAGTGTTGGCCAGCCAAAGGCGACCCAGTACTTC. It codes for CSVGQPKATQYF.

This clonotype was observed at least ten times. The J gene is TRBJ2-7, the V gene TRBV9, with D possibly being TRBD2 (5 bases). The CDR3 has 14 amino acids. V was trimmed by 0 bases and J by 4 bases, leaving 11 bases between them. CDR1 and CDR2 from the germline V gene are SGDLS and YYNGEE. The CDR3 here is CASSVGSGTYEQYF. CDR3 in DNA: TGTGCCAGCAGCGTAGGAAGCGGCACTTACGAGCAGTACTTC. The variable domain in full, completed from reference TRBV9 and TRBJ2-7, reads DSGVTQTPKHLITATGQRVTLRCSPRSGDLSVYWYQQSLDQGLQFLIQYYNGEERAKGNILERFSAQQFPDLHSELNLSSLELGDSALYFCASSVGSGTYEQYFGPGTRLTVT.

This clonotype was observed a handful of times. The V call is TRBV30, the J call TRBJ2-7, with D perhaps TRBD1 (5 bases). The germline V gene encodes CDR1 GTSNPN and CDR2 SVGIG (reference sequence). The CDR3 sequence is 14 residues long. The V gene lost 3 bases and the J gene lost 0 bases, with 12 bases spanning the gap. In DNA, the CDR3 is TGTGCCTGGAGCCTTGGGGCTAACTCCTACGAGCAGTACTTC. Protein sequence: CAWSLGANSYEQYF.

This clonotype was observed at least ten times. The chain has TRBV18 and TRBJ1-3, with a tentative D call TRBD1 (5 bases). The length of the CDR3 is 14 residues. With 3 bases removed from V and 8 bases from J, the gap between germline ends came to 14 bases. CDR1 is KGHSH, CDR2 LQKENI, per germline. CDR3 in amino acids: CASSPSARGDTIYF. CDR3 coding DNA: TGTGCCAGCTCACCCTCCGCACGGGGGGACACCATATATTTT.

This clonotype was seen a handful of times. At one end, the junction sequence differs from germline, possibly due to a read error. The chain couples TRBV24-1 to TRBJ2-7, with TRBD2 identical over 12 bases. Germline values: CDR1 KGHDR, CDR2 SFDVKD. The length of the CDR3 is 17 residues. The CDR3 DNA sequence: TGTGGCACCAGTGACCGAAGGACTAGCGGGATATCCTACGAGCAGTACTTC. It translates to CGTSDRRTSGISYEQYF.

On this clonotype itself: Mismatch with germline at one junction end may stem from a read error. The chain employs TRBV3-1 and TRBJ2-1; no definite D call. Germline V gives CDR1 LGHDT, CDR2 YNNKEL (reference sequence). This CDR3 is built from 11 residues. DNA for the CDR3: TGTGCCAGCAGGTTGTACAATGAGCGGTTCTTC. Encoded protein: CASRLYNERFF.

The rearrangement links TRBV18 to TRBJ1-1, with a tentative D call TRBD1 (5 bases). The CDR3 runs 13 residues. Germline-derived CDR1 and CDR2 are KGHSH and LQKENI. Trimming removed 8 bases at V and 1 base at J, with 11 bases between. The DNA of the CDR3 is TGTGCCAGCCCTGGGACCCAGAACACTGAAGCTTTCTTT. It yields the protein CASPGTQNTEAFF.

This clonotype was detected ten times or more. This chain joins TRBV12-3 or TRBV12-4 and TRBJ2-3; D gene uncertain. V dropped 2 bases and J dropped 5 bases, with 11 bases sitting between them. This CDR3 spans 14 amino acids. CDR3 in amino acids: CASSLPVAEDTQYF. CDR3 nucleotide sequence: TGTGCCAGCAGTTTACCGGTGGCGGAAGATACGCAGTATTTT.

This clonotype was detected only a few times. A junction boundary mismatches the germline segment, possibly from a read error. Written as DNA, the CDR3 is TGTGCCAGCGGAATCGGACAGCGCCGTTCTGGGGTCAACGTCCTGACTTTC. Translated, it gives CASGIGQRRSGVNVLTF. The chain couples TRBV5-5 to TRBJ2-6, with D possibly TRBD1 on 6 matching bases. The CDR3 extends over 17 amino acids. Germline values: CDR1 SGHKS, CDR2 YYEKEE (reference sequence).

This chain connects TRBV6-2 or TRBV6-3 to TRBJ1-2; D ambiguous. This CDR3 is built from 15 residues. Per germline, CDR1 MNHEY and CDR2 SVGEGT. Trimming cost V 0 bases and J 4 bases, with 12 bases left between them. CDR3 in amino acids: CASSYSSAGPYGYTF. Here the CDR3 DNA reads TGTGCCAGCAGTTACTCGAGTGCAGGACCCTATGGCTACACCTTC.

This clonotype was seen more than once but under ten times. The rearrangement uses TRBV19 and TRBJ2-7, with a weak D call TRBD1 (5 bases). CDR1 and CDR2 (germline): LNHDA, SQIVND (reference sequence). The CDR3 length is 15 residues. Trimming cost V 3 bases and J 0 bases, with 12 bases left between them. CDR3 in amino acids: CASSMGRDSSYEQYF. CDR3 DNA: TGTGCCAGTAGTATGGGCAGGGATAGCTCCTACGAGCAGTACTTC.

The table lists this clonotype with a count of one. V and J are TRBV7-2 and TRBJ1-2; 8 bases are a match to TRBD1. In germline, CDR1 is SGHTA, CDR2 FQGNSA. The CDR3 has 15 residues. J lost 4 bases, V lost 1 base, and 5 bases had no gene match. This CDR3 is CASSLEAGGVYGYTF. The CDR3 coding sequence is TGTGCCAGCAGCTTAGAGGCAGGGGGCGTCTATGGCTACACCTTC.